The source of this T cell receptor (beta chain) is a study of T-cell memory formation after mild COVID-19. CDR3 size: 13 residues. Looked up from germline, CDR1 is MNHNY and CDR2 is SVGAGI (reference sequence). Trimming left V 6 bases short and J 0 bases short, with 6 bases between. The study, taken as a whole, reports: The finding that pre-infection memory included some responding clones suggested that cross-reactive memory joined. Second-wave clones peaking on day 37 lacked confirmed SARS-CoV-2 specificity.

This clonotype was detected only a few times. Its antigen is unidentified. TCRdb re-analysed the 5' RACE reads in MiXCR, keeping a single row per CDR3 protein. Among more than 100,000 distinct CDR3 sequences listed, approximately 15% were seen once. The sequence came from a man aged 18 to 29 who had mild COVID-19 (a few samples of this study predate the infection). Cell type and time point are not known. The sample taken for sequencing was PBMCs or a T cell subset sorted from them (not recorded which). The V and J genes are TRBV6-6 and TRBJ2-1, with D unresolved. Written as DNA, the CDR3 is TGTGCCAGCAGCGGAAGCTCCTACAATGAGCAGTTCTTC. Translation gives CASSGSSYNEQFF.